The source of this T cell receptor (beta chain) is a study of blood T cell repertoires in COVID-19. Study in general: The cDNA or gDNA used as material had been derived from T cells, B-cell-depleted T cells, or PBMCs.

In the authors' workflow: Amplification of reference gene primers was used by the study to estimate nucleated cell counts. Libraries were prepared by immunoSEQ multiplex PCR; TCRdb keeps only in-frame clonotypes and omits some of them. V, J and clone size reflect that table, while D and trimming were determined from the DNA. The sample holds about 100,000 clones; about 82% are singletons and the top ten take about an eighth. This CDR3 has 15 residues. Per germline, CDR1 LGHDT and CDR2 YNNKEL (reference sequence). V shed 1 base and J 4 bases; nucleotides not matched to a gene: 4. This chain uses TRBV3-1 (or the pseudogene TRBV3-2) with TRBJ1-5, with 7 nucleotides matching TRBD1. The sample was peripheral blood. The TCR originated in a man in his fifties or sixties with active or convalescent COVID-19. CDR3 amino acids: CASSQAVGQNQPQHF. CDR3 nucleotides: TGTGCCAGCAGCCAAGCTGTGGGACAGAATCAGCCCCAGCATTTT.